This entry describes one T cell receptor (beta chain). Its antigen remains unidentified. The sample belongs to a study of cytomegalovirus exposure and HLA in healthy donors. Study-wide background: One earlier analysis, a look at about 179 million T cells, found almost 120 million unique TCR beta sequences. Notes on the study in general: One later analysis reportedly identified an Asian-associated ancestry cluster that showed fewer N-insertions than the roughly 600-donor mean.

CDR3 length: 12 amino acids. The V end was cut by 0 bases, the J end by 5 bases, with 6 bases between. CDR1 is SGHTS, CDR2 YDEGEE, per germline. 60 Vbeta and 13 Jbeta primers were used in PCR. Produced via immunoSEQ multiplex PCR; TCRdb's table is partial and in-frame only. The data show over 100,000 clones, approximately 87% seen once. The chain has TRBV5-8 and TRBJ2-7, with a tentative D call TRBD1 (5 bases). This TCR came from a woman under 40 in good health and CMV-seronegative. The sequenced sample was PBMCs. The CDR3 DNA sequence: TGTGCCAGCAGCTTGGCCAGGGACGAGCAGTACTTC. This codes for CASSLARDEQYF.